The present entry profiles one T cell receptor beta chain with its context. The ends were cut back, 4 bases at V and 2 bases at J, with 15 bases in the middle. Germline V gives CDR1 MNHEY, CDR2 SVGEGT. The CDR3 covers 15 residues. Under the authors' procedure: Amplification of reference gene primers provided the estimated nucleated cell counts. The assay was immunoSEQ multiplex PCR, and TCRdb's table has in-frame clones only and misses some. V and J calls and clone size come straight from that table; D and trimming were deduced from the DNA. The table lists roughly 97,000 clones, approximately 84% of them singletons, with about 9.4% in the top ten. This entry comes from a study of blood T cell repertoires in COVID-19.

This TCR came from a man aged 70 or older with acute or convalescent COVID-19. J is TRBJ2-7 and V is TRBV6-2 or TRBV6-3, with D perhaps matching TRBD1 (7 bases). Sequencing was carried out using peripheral blood. CDR3 DNA sequence: TGTGCCAGCAGTTCCCTTCGCAGGGGGGCCTACGAGCAGTACTTC. Its protein product is CASSSLRRGAYEQYF.